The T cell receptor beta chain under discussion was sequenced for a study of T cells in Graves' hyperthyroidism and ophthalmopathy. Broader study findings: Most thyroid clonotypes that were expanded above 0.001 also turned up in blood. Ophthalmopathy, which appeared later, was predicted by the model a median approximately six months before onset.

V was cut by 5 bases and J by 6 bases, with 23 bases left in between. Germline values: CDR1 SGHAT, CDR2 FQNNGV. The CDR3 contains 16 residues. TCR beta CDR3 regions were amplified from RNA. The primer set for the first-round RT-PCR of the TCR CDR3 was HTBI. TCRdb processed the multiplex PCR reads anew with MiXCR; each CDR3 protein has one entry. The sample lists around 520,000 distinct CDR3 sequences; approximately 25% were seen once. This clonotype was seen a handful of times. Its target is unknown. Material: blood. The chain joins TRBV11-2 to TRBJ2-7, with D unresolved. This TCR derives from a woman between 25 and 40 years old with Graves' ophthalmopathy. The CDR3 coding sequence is TGTGCCAGCAGCCCTAATGAAATAAAGGGTCACCGCGAGCAGTACTTC. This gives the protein CASSPNEIKGHREQYF.